The 9 T cell receptor beta chains presented below share a single source sample, sequenced in a study of CD8 T cells in ankylosing spondylitis. Broader study findings: One TCR beta motif, made up of roughly eight highly homologous variants, appeared characteristic of ankylosing spondylitis blood.

These receptors lack a known antigen. TCRdb recomputed calls from the 5' RACE reads with MiXCR, one row per CDR3 protein. The table has 350,000 to 450,000 distinct CDR3 sequences, approximately 26% seen once; the top ten hold roughly 0.8%. The specimen sequenced was blood, either unsorted or a sorted T cell fraction (not recorded which). The origin of the receptors is a male donor with ankylosing spondylitis.

The DNA for the CDR3 is TGTGCCAGCAGCACCGACGGAAGCAATCAGCCCCAGCATTTT. Translation gives CASSTDGSNQPQHF. This chain joins TRBV12-3 or TRBV12-4 and TRBJ1-5; no clear D. This CDR3 contains 14 residues. Trimming removed 6 bases at V and 1 base at J, with 10 bases between.

The V and J genes are TRBV5-1 and TRBJ1-1; 7 bases match TRBD1. V lost 4 bases and J lost 7; bases outside the gene matches: 10. CDR1 is SGHRS and CDR2 is YFSETQ in the germline V gene. The CDR3 extends over 14 amino acids. This chain's CDR3 is CASSPGQASGEAFF. The DNA of the CDR3 is TGCGCCAGCAGCCCAGGACAGGCCAGCGGTGAAGCTTTCTTT.

The chain employs TRBV5-1 and TRBJ1-3; no firm D call. The V end was cut by 4 bases, the J end by 2 bases, with 19 bases between. Per germline, CDR1 SGHRS and CDR2 YFSETQ. The CDR3 has 17 residues. The CDR3 DNA reads TGCGCCAGCAGCCCCGGACCCGTAATTAGAGCTGGAAACACCATATATTTT. Protein product: CASSPGPVIRAGNTIYF. The full variable domain, its missing parts supplied by reference TRBV5-1 and TRBJ1-3, is KAGVTQTPRYLIKTRGQQVTLSCSPISGHRSVSWYQQTPGQGLQFLFEYFSETQRNKGNFPGRFSGRQFSNSRSEMNVSTLELGDSALYLCASSPGPVIRAGNTIYFGEGSWLTVV.

V gene TRBV2 combines with J gene TRBJ2-7, with D perhaps matching TRBD1 (5 bases). Germline values: CDR1 SNHLY, CDR2 FYNNEI. Trimming pared 6 bases from V and 2 bases from J, leaving 11 bases between. The CDR3 has 13 residues. The CDR3 loop reads CASRGPGTYEQYF. In nucleotides, the CDR3 is TGTGCCAGCAGGGGGCCAGGCACCTACGAGCAGTACTTC.

This clonotype was picked up a small number of times. J is TRBJ2-3 and V is TRBV7-9, with D perhaps matching TRBD2 (5 bases). The CDR3 loop spans 14 amino acids. The ends were cut back, 2 bases at V and 7 bases at J, with 13 bases in the middle. Germline lookup yields CDR1 SEHNR and CDR2 FQNEAQ (reference sequence). The CDR3 DNA follows: TGTGCCAGCAGCTTAACCCCGGACTCTTATACGCAGTATTTT. Translating gives CASSLTPDSYTQYF.

This clonotype has a handful of counts. The chain combines TRBV24-1 with TRBJ2-1, with 13 bases identical to TRBD2. The length of the CDR3 is 19 residues. V was clipped by 2 bases and J by 5 bases; unmatched bases: 11. The V gene's germline CDR1 is KGHDR and CDR2 SFDVKD. CDR3 coding DNA: TGTGCCACCAGTGATTCCGGGACTAGCGGGAAAGGAAAGAACAATGAGCAGTTCTTC. Translation: CATSDSGTSGKGKNNEQFF.

In this sample, this clonotype turned up a few times. V gene TRBV20-1 combines with J gene TRBJ2-2; 8 bases map to TRBD1. The CDR3 totals 14 residues. J was trimmed by 3 bases and V by 4 bases; bases with no gene match: 4. CDR1 and CDR2 from the germline V gene are DFQATT and SNEGSKA (reference sequence). CDR3 nucleotide sequence: TGCAGTGCTATGAACAGGGGGGACACCGGGGAGCTGTTTTTT. Protein product: CSAMNRGDTGELFF.

This clonotype came up a few times. J is TRBJ2-7 and V is TRBV5-1; 10 nucleotides match TRBD1. Germline-derived CDR1 and CDR2 are SGHRS and YFSETQ. V was pared by 2 bases and J by 6 bases, with 8 bases of the junction left unmatched. The CDR3 is 15 amino acids. The CDR3: CASSFDRGRRTEQYF. In DNA form, the CDR3 reads TGCGCCAGCAGCTTCGACAGGGGGCGCCGGACCGAGCAGTACTTC. The complete variable domain, with remaining parts taken from reference TRBV5-1 and TRBJ2-7, reads KAGVTQTPRYLIKTRGQQVTLSCSPISGHRSVSWYQQTPGQGLQFLFEYFSETQRNKGNFPGRFSGRQFSNSRSEMNVSTLELGDSALYLCASSFDRGRRTEQYFGPGTRLTVT.

This clonotype was seen a few times. J is TRBJ2-1 and V is TRBV12-3 or TRBV12-4; 8 bases are shared with TRBD1. J lost 15 bases, V lost 7 bases, and 14 bases had no gene match. The length of the CDR3 is 13 residues. For the CDR3, the DNA is TGTGCCAGCACTTCCTGGGCAGGGGGCTTGCCGTTCTTC. This codes for CASTSWAGGLPFF.